This T cell receptor beta chain was sequenced for a study of blood T cell repertoires in COVID-19. Study background: Sites in the United States, Italy and Spain provided acute and convalescent COVID-19 samples. In each case, the material was cDNA or gDNA derived from T cells, B-cell-depleted T cells, or PBMCs.

This clone was picked up a small number of times. Other DNA sequences of this sample code for an identical CDR3. The CDR3 consists of 14 residues. Germline V lookup: CDR1 SGHRS, CDR2 YFSETQ. Germline trimming cut 3 bases from V and 6 bases from J; bases unmatched to any gene: 3. How the authors handled the data: Estimated nucleated cell counts came from reference gene primer amplification. Assay used: immunoSEQ multiplex PCR; TCRdb lists only in-frame clones, some missing. The DNA was the basis for D and trimming; V, J and clone size are from that table. The sample holds 150,000 to 200,000 clones, 77% seen once.

The receptor comes from a man between 65 and 80 years old with acute or convalescent COVID-19. The rearrangement joins TRBV5-1 to TRBJ1-5, with 10 bases aligning to TRBD1. Sequenced sample: peripheral blood. Here the CDR3 reads CASSSTGGVQPQHF. CDR3 DNA: TGCGCCAGCAGCTCGACAGGGGGCGTTCAGCCCCAGCATTTT.